This passage covers 8 T cell receptor beta chains from one sample sequenced in a study of radiotherapy plus CTLA-4 blockade in lung cancer. Sequenced by immunoSEQ multiplex PCR; TCRdb stores in-frame clones only, minus some. This sample has about 48,000 clones; 82% occur once, and the top ten carry about 3.3%. Sequenced material: peripheral blood, taken from a patient treated with radiotherapy plus ipilimumab. The receptor source for this set is a human donor with non-small cell lung cancer who had stable disease on radiotherapy plus ipilimumab.

Relative to its sample, this clone is medium-sized. This chain uses TRBV19 with TRBJ1-1; D possibly corresponds to TRBD1 (5 bases). CDR1 LNHDA and CDR2 SQIVND come from the germline V gene (reference sequence). Trimming stripped 5 bases from V and 0 bases from J, with 10 bases between. This CDR3 contains 14 residues. CDR3 sequence (DNA): TGTGCCAGTAGTGTTAGCAGGGTGAACACTGAAGCTTTCTTT. This translates into CASSVSRVNTEAFF.

V is TRBV9 and J is TRBJ1-1; 11 positions match TRBD1. This CDR3 has 17 amino acids. After removal of 0 bases from V and 1 base from J, the junction contained 5 bases not matched to a gene. The germline gives CDR1 SGDLS, CDR2 YYNGEE. The DNA of the CDR3 is TGTGCCAGCAGCGTAGGGACAGGGGGCGTTTGGAACACTGAAGCTTTCTTT. Protein product: CASSVGTGGVWNTEAFF.

V gene TRBV6-1 combines with J gene TRBJ2-5, with D possibly being TRBD1 (6 bases). Germline-derived CDR1 and CDR2 are MNHNS and SASEGT. Trimming removed 1 base at V and 5 bases at J, with 8 bases between. The CDR3 sequence is 13 residues long. The CDR3 DNA sequence: TGTGCCAGCAGTGAAGGGACAGTGGAGACCCAGTACTTC. Translating gives CASSEGTVETQYF.

This sequence joins TRBV28 and TRBJ2-5; 9 bases match TRBD2. The CDR3 runs 16 residues. V lost 2 bases and J lost 5; bases outside the gene matches: 9. CDR1 is MDHEN and CDR2 is SYDVKM in the germline V gene. CDR3 residues: CASSLRGGRALETQYF. As DNA, the CDR3 is TGTGCCAGCAGTTTAAGGGGCGGGAGGGCCCTGGAGACCCAGTACTTC.

This chain uses TRBV27 with TRBJ2-7; the match to TRBD2 covers 8 bases. The CDR3 is 14 residues long. Trimming took 3 bases from V and 6 from J; bases not matched to a gene: 7. Germline-derived CDR1 and CDR2 are MNHEY and SMNVEV (reference sequence). This CDR3 reads CASSFSGGPVEQYF. In nucleotides, the CDR3 is TGTGCCAGCAGTTTTTCGGGAGGGCCCGTCGAGCAGTACTTC.

The rearrangement joins TRBV2 to TRBJ1-1, with D unclear. Trimming took 8 bases from V and 3 from J, leaving 16 bases between them. The length of the CDR3 is 14 residues. Per the germline V gene, CDR1 is SNHLY and CDR2 is FYNNEI. CDR3 residues: CASRNPTEDTEAFF. In nucleotides, the CDR3 is TGTGCCAGCCGAAACCCGACCGAGGACACTGAAGCTTTCTTT.

This clone was picked up one time. This chain uses TRBV28 with TRBJ1-3; 8 bases fit TRBD1. V trimming: 6 bases; J trimming: 2 bases; junction bases outside the gene matches: 0. The CDR3 contains 13 residues. Germline CDR1 reads MDHEN; CDR2 reads SYDVKM. The CDR3 DNA reads as TGTGCCAGCAGGGACAGGGCTGGAAACACCATATATTTT. As protein: CASRDRAGNTIYF.

The chain has TRBV4-2 and TRBJ2-7; 7 positions agree with TRBD1. This CDR3 contains 15 residues. Unmatched junction bases numbered 6, after V lost 3 bases and J lost 1 base. The germline V gene has CDR1 LGHNA and CDR2 YNFKEQ. The DNA of the CDR3 is TGTGCCAGCAGCCAGGGGAAGGGGGCTTCCTACGAGCAGTACTTC. It yields the protein CASSQGKGASYEQYF.